These 11 T cell receptor beta chains share one sample of origin, sequenced in a study of blood T cell repertoires in COVID-19. TCRdb's table, derived via immunoSEQ multiplex PCR, lists solely in-frame clones and lacks some. The sample has 110,000 or so clones; 75% to 85% are singletons. Sequencing was carried out using peripheral blood. These receptors were taken from a woman of 80 years or more with active or convalescent COVID-19.

The V and J genes are TRBV28 and TRBJ1-2; no clear D. The germline V and J ends were trimmed by 6 bases and 3 bases, with 11 bases remaining between them. Germline V lookup: CDR1 MDHEN, CDR2 SYDVKM. There are 13 residues in the CDR3. The CDR3 spells CASSPTEYYGYTF. The CDR3 DNA is TGTGCCAGCAGCCCCACAGAGTACTATGGCTACACCTTC.

In nucleotides, the CDR3 is TGTGCCAGCAGCCAAACCGCTAGCGGGAGGGCCAGGGAGCAGTTCTTC. The encoded protein is CASSQTASGRAREQFF. This chain links TRBV3-1 (or the pseudogene TRBV3-2) with TRBJ2-1, with TRBD2 matching over 12 bases. The length of the CDR3 is 16 residues. Germline-derived CDR1 and CDR2 are LGHDT and YNNKEL (reference sequence). J lost 10 bases, V lost 2 bases, and 9 bases had no gene match.

The J gene is TRBJ2-3, the V gene TRBV7-2; TRBD2 might be the D (6 bases). CDR3 length: 14 residues. Trimming removed 5 bases from V and 7 bases from J, with 16 bases in between. Germline V gene sequence: CDR1 SGHTA, CDR2 FQGNSA. CDR3 bases: TGTGCCAGCAGCCCCCGGGACTGGACAAATACGCAGTATTTT. Translated, it gives CASSPRDWTNTQYF.

The chain combines TRBV5-1 with TRBJ2-6; D possibly corresponds to TRBD1 (5 bases). This CDR3 region has 16 residues. Germline assignment: CDR1 SGHRS and CDR2 YFSETQ. The V and J ends lost 1 base and 0 bases respectively, with 8 bases between them. The CDR3 protein is CASSLSRASGANVLTF. The CDR3 nucleotides are TGCGCCAGCAGCTTGAGCAGGGCCTCTGGGGCCAACGTCCTGACTTTC.

This chain uses TRBV25-1 with TRBJ1-1, with D perhaps TRBD1 (5 bases). The germline gives CDR1 MGHDK, CDR2 SYGVNS. This CDR3 region has 11 residues. Trimming cost V 7 bases and J 4 bases, with 7 bases left between them. The chain's CDR3 is CASTGGTEAFF. DNA for the CDR3: TGTGCCAGCACGGGGGGCACTGAAGCTTTCTTT.

V and J are TRBV7-9 and TRBJ2-1; 8 bases are shared with TRBD1. Germline trimming cut 4 bases from V and 4 bases from J; bases unmatched to any gene: 6. This CDR3 comprises 15 residues. From germline, CDR1 is SEHNR and CDR2 FQNEAQ (reference sequence). CDR3: CASSYGTGVYNEQFF. In DNA form, the CDR3 reads TGTGCCAGCAGCTATGGGACAGGAGTATACAATGAGCAGTTCTTC.

The rearrangement uses TRBV28 and TRBJ1-4, with 8 bases aligning to TRBD1. The V and J ends lost 5 bases and 7 bases, in that order; junction bases with no gene match: 9. The germline V gene has CDR1 MDHEN and CDR2 SYDVKM. The CDR3 sequence is 15 residues long. CDR3 amino acids: CASSLRQGIGEKLFF. CDR3 bases: TGTGCCAGCAGTCTCCGACAGGGGATAGGTGAAAAACTGTTTTTT.

This clone showed up just once. This rearrangement joins TRBV19 to TRBJ1-3; 7 bases are shared with TRBD1. CDR1 is LNHDA and CDR2 is SQIVND in the germline V gene (reference sequence). The J segment lost 0 bases and the V segment lost 2 bases, leaving 1 base of the junction unmatched. The CDR3 is 15 residues long. The CDR3 DNA is TGTGCCAGTAGTATATGGGACAGCTCTGGAAACACCATATATTTT. The encoded protein is CASSIWDSSGNTIYF.

The J gene is TRBJ2-7, the V gene TRBV18; the D gene is possibly TRBD1 (6 bases). The CDR3 consists of 15 residues. Germline V gives CDR1 KGHSH, CDR2 LQKENI. Trimming removed 6 bases at V and 4 bases at J, with 19 bases between. The CDR3 DNA is TGTGCCAGCTCCCAAAAGGGGGACACAACATACGAGCAGTACTTC. This codes for CASSQKGDTTYEQYF. The whole variable domain, remainder taken from reference TRBV18 and TRBJ2-7, is NAGVMQNPRHLVRRRGQEARLRCSPMKGHSHVYWYRQLPEEGLKFMVYLQKENIIDESGMPKERFSAEFPKEGPSILRIQQVVRGDSAAYFCASSQKGDTTYEQYFGPGTRLTVT.

The chain carries TRBV19 and TRBJ2-3, with a weak D call TRBD2 (6 bases). CDR1 and CDR2 (germline): LNHDA, SQIVND (reference sequence). The CDR3 length is 16 residues. V lost 9 bases and J 0 bases, leaving 19 bases between the germline ends. The CDR3 is CASRAGHRESTDTQYF. The CDR3 DNA is TGTGCCAGCAGAGCGGGTCATCGGGAGAGCACAGATACGCAGTATTTT.

The rearrangement links TRBV11-3 to TRBJ2-1, with 11 bases aligning to TRBD2. The germline gives CDR1 SGHNT, CDR2 YENEEA. The CDR3 is made up of 14 amino acids. V was pared by 3 bases and J by 9 bases, with 4 bases of the junction left unmatched. The CDR3 nucleotides read TGTGCCAGCAGCTTGGGGACTAGCGGTTTTGAGCAGTTCTTC. It codes for CASSLGTSGFEQFF.